The TCR beta chain described here comes from a study of T cells in women clearing cervical HPV infection. All participants had a single incident cervical HPV16 infection, and prevalent HPV16 infections were excluded. In regard to this clone: Its antigen is not known. Compared with germline, one end of the junction differs, possibly owing to a read error. Read sequence stops 3 residues before the CDR3 end, and the germline J gene provides the missing end.

Per germline, CDR1 SSHAT and CDR2 FNYEAQ (reference sequence). This CDR3 has 11 residues. Measured with immunoSEQ multiplex PCR; TCRdb has only the in-frame clones, and not every one. Its listing shows roughly 50,000 clones. Overall study results and limits: TRBV6-7 abundance was lower in cases than controls (around 0.1% versus 0.15%). CIN3+ cases had significantly higher TCR repertoire richness than controls, but evenness did not differ.

This chain joins TRBV7-7 and TRBJ1-1, with unresolved D. This receptor was obtained from a woman between 18 and 69 years old with a cervical HPV16 infection that either progressed to CIN3+ or cleared (not recorded which). The source material was blood buffy coat. The sequenced CDR3 bases are TGTGCTAGCAGTCGAGTTAACGGG. Translation gives CASSRVNG. The CDR3 in full is CASSRVNGAFF.